These 32 T cell receptor beta chains share one sample of origin, sequenced in a study of blood T cells in healthy people across ages. A second about 7 to 12 cycle PCR used barcoded and J-beta primers. TCRdb used MiXCR to reprocess the 5' RACE reads, holding one entry per CDR3 protein. The data contain about 940,000 distinct CDR3 sequences, around 48% of them seen just once; the ten biggest clones take up around 15%. Material: blood. Receptor source: a young man in good health.

This clonotype was seen a handful of times. V and J are TRBV12-3 or TRBV12-4 and TRBJ2-5; no clear D. V lost 8 bases to trimming and J lost 0 bases, with 13 bases between them. The CDR3 is 14 amino acids. CDR3 sequence reads: CASSVADYQETQYF. For the CDR3, the DNA is TGTGCCAGCTCAGTAGCAGACTACCAAGAGACCCAGTACTTC.

The chain carries TRBV6-5 and TRBJ1-1, with unresolved D. CDR3 size: 15 residues. CDR1 is MNHEY, CDR2 SVGAGI, per germline. Trimming left V 1 base short and J 5 bases short, with 14 bases between. CDR3 loop: CASSYYPGVETEAFF. DNA of the CDR3: TGTGCCAGCAGTTACTATCCCGGCGTGGAGACTGAAGCTTTCTTT.

Here the CDR3 reads CASTSQGSYEQYF. The CDR3 nucleotides read TGTGCCAGCACCTCACAGGGGTCATACGAGCAGTACTTC. The rearrangement uses TRBV6-6 and TRBJ2-7, with 7 bases fitting TRBD1. The CDR3 is 13 amino acids. Germline V gives CDR1 MNHNY, CDR2 SVGAGI (reference sequence). Unmatched junction bases numbered 7, after V lost 7 bases and J lost 4 bases.

This clonotype was seen only a few times. The chain uses TRBV6-1 and TRBJ2-3; D may be TRBD2 (6 bases). Trimming cost V 3 bases and J 4 bases, with 17 bases left between them. CDR1 is MNHNS and CDR2 is SASEGT in the germline V gene. The CDR3 sequence is 16 residues long. CDR3 sequence reads: CASSDQGGTSPDTQYF. CDR3 bases: TGTGCCAGCAGTGATCAAGGAGGGACCTCCCCAGATACGCAGTATTTT.

The table lists this clonotype with a few counts. The chain carries TRBV30 and TRBJ2-5; unclear D gene. V gave up 5 bases and J gave up 4 bases, with 14 bases separating them. The CDR3 totals 13 residues. Germline values: CDR1 GTSNPN, CDR2 SVGIG (reference sequence). CDR3 region: CAWGQVGGETQYF. The CDR3, as DNA: TGTGCCTGGGGGCAGGTGGGCGGAGAGACCCAGTACTTC.

A note on this clonotype: A read error may be the cause here, since a much bigger clone is one base away. The chain has TRBV5-5 and TRBJ2-3; 8 positions agree with TRBD2. The V gene's germline CDR1 is SGHKS and CDR2 YYEKEE (reference sequence). The CDR3 length is 18 residues. Germline trimming cut 2 bases from V and 0 bases from J; bases unmatched to any gene: 11. The CDR3: CASSFRRAGALSTDTQYF. The CDR3 DNA sequence: TGTGCCAGCAGCTTCCGACGAGCGGGGGCCCTAAGCACAGATACGCAGTATTTT.

This chain uses TRBV4-1 with TRBJ2-5; TRBD1 agrees at 11 bases. The end of the DNA fits TRBJ2-7 better, so the J call may be wrong. The CDR3 contains 14 residues. Germline CDR1 is MGHRA and CDR2 is YSYEKL. The CDR3 region has the DNA TGCGCCAGCAGCCTCTGGACAGGGGGCAGCGAGCAGTACTTC. Protein sequence: CASSLWTGGSEQYF.

J is TRBJ1-5 and V is TRBV3-1; D might be TRBD1 (5 bases). The CDR3 consists of 15 residues. Per germline, CDR1 LGHDT and CDR2 YNNKEL (reference sequence). The V gene lost 6 bases and the J gene lost 3 bases, with 15 bases spanning the gap. CDR3 loop: CASSRTQGVNQPQHF. The CDR3 region has the DNA TGTGCCAGCAGTCGAACCCAGGGAGTCAATCAGCCCCAGCATTTT.

This clonotype was seen a few times. The chain has TRBV12-3 or TRBV12-4 and TRBJ1-5; TRBD1 might be the D (5 bases). The CDR3 loop spans 15 amino acids. Trimming took 6 bases from V and 3 from J, leaving 15 bases between them. CDR3 residues: CASRGTGGFNQPQHF. The CDR3 DNA reads as TGTGCCAGCAGGGGGACCGGGGGTTTCAATCAGCCCCAGCATTTT.

This clonotype appeared a few times. This rearrangement joins TRBV5-1 to TRBJ2-6; 8 bases are shared with TRBD1. CDR1 and CDR2 from the germline V gene are SGHRS and YFSETQ. This CDR3 spans 17 amino acids. The junction had 7 bases not matched to a gene; V was cut back by 2 bases and J by 3 bases. CDR3 nucleotides: TGCGCCAGCAGCTTAACAGGGGGAGGAAATGGGGCCAACGTCCTGACTTTC. This codes for CASSLTGGGNGANVLTF.

This clonotype was picked up a small number of times. This rearrangement joins TRBV6-2 or TRBV6-3 to TRBJ2-3, with D hard to call. CDR1 is MNHEY and CDR2 is SVGEGT in the germline V gene. Trimming shortened V by 2 bases and J by 0 bases, and 18 bases separated the two germline ends. The CDR3 contains 18 residues. The chain's CDR3 is CASSYPTDRRSSTDTQYF. CDR3 nucleotides: TGTGCCAGCAGTTACCCGACGGACCGGCGATCTAGCACAGATACGCAGTATTTT.

This clonotype occurred a few times. This chain connects TRBV11-2 to TRBJ2-1, with TRBD2 matching 10 bases. The CDR3 consists of 17 residues. Germline values: CDR1 SGHAT, CDR2 FQNNGV. The V gene end was trimmed by 1 base and the J gene end by 1 base; junction bases not matched to a gene: 4. CDR3 nucleotides: TGTGCCAGCAGCTTAGGGACTAGCGGAAATTCCTACAATGAGCAGTTCTTC. This codes for CASSLGTSGNSYNEQFF.

The chain has TRBV5-6 and TRBJ1-2; possible D gene TRBD1, 6 bases. The CDR3 is 14 amino acids. V lost 5 bases to trimming and J lost 0 bases, with 11 bases between them. Germline CDR1 reads SGHDT; CDR2 reads YYEEEE. The CDR3 DNA reads as TGTGCCAGCAGTACACAGGGAGCTAACTATGGCTACACCTTC. Its translation: CASSTQGANYGYTF.

This chain connects TRBV24-1 to TRBJ2-1, with 9 positions matching TRBD1. Trimming at V came to 6 bases and at J to 7 bases, leaving 6 bases not matched to a gene. CDR1 is KGHDR, CDR2 SFDVKD, per germline. The CDR3 contains 14 residues. The CDR3 here is CATSTAGTGNEQFF. The CDR3 DNA reads TGTGCCACCAGTACTGCCGGGACAGGGAATGAGCAGTTCTTC.

The chain uses TRBV12-3 or TRBV12-4 and TRBJ1-2; TRBD1 might be the D (5 bases). CDR3 length equals 13 residues. The germline V and J ends were trimmed by 0 bases and 8 bases, with 10 bases remaining between them. Here the CDR3 DNA reads TGTGCCAGCAGTTTAGCGCGCAGGGAGGGCTACACCTTC. It encodes CASSLARREGYTF.

Comment on this clonotype: One junction end does not reproduce the germline sequence, and a read error may be involved. This rearrangement joins TRBV20-1 to TRBJ2-5, with D possibly TRBD1 on 6 matching bases. Gene TRBJ2-7 matches the end of the DNA better, so the J call may be wrong. Per germline, CDR1 DFQATT and CDR2 SNEGSKA (reference sequence). There are 13 residues in the CDR3. CDR3 sequence (DNA): TGCAGTGCTGGAGACAGGTTCCACTACGAGCAGTACTTC. The encoded protein is CSAGDRFHYEQYF.

A few counts support this clonotype. The chain joins TRBV2 to TRBJ1-1, with 9 bases identical to TRBD1. Germline trimming cut 6 bases from V and 4 bases from J; bases unmatched to any gene: 9. There are 15 residues in the CDR3. Germline V CDR1 and CDR2: SNHLY, FYNNEI. In nucleotides, the CDR3 is TGTGCCAGCAGGGGGACAGGGAATGGGGGCACTGAAGCTTTCTTT. This codes for CASRGTGNGGTEAFF.

This clonotype has a single count. V gene TRBV6-1 combines with J gene TRBJ2-5; D might be TRBD2 (6 bases). V lost 6 bases to trimming and J lost 5 bases, with 19 bases between them. Per the germline V gene, CDR1 is MNHNS and CDR2 is SASEGT. The CDR3 is made up of 15 amino acids. CDR3 bases: TGTGCCAGCAGACAAGCCGACGGGGAGGTGGAGACCCAGTACTTC. Amino acids: CASRQADGEVETQYF.

This chain joins TRBV25-1 and TRBJ2-1; D is possibly TRBD1 (6 bases). The CDR3 has 15 amino acids. Trimming took off 4 bases at V and 2 bases at J, with 12 bases between the two ends. CDR1 and CDR2 (germline): MGHDK, SYGVNS. The DNA for the CDR3 is TGTGCCAGCAGTGCGAGACAGGCGGCCTACAATGAGCAGTTCTTC. Amino acids: CASSARQAAYNEQFF.

The genes are TRBV28 and TRBJ1-2, with TRBD1 matching over 8 bases. The CDR3 contains 15 residues. With 1 base clipped from V and 5 bases from J, the junction kept 6 bases outside the gene matches. The germline CDR1 and CDR2 sequences are MDHEN and SYDVKM. The CDR3 sequence is CASSLSGQGRYGYTF. The DNA of the CDR3 is TGTGCCAGCAGTTTATCCGGACAGGGAAGATATGGCTACACCTTC.

This clonotype was detected a few times. V usage is TRBV14 and J usage is TRBJ1-2, with 8 bases lining up with TRBD1. V dropped 1 base and J dropped 8; count of bases not matched to a gene: 9. The CDR3 sequence is 15 residues long. Germline V CDR1 and CDR2: SGHDN, FVKESK. CDR3: CASSQAPGQGEGYTF. The CDR3 DNA is TGTGCCAGCAGCCAAGCCCCCGGACAGGGAGAAGGCTACACCTTC.

The rearrangement joins TRBV4-1 to TRBJ2-5; the D gene is possibly TRBD2 (6 bases). This CDR3 has 15 amino acids. From germline, CDR1 is MGHRA and CDR2 YSYEKL. With 0 bases removed from V and 11 bases from J, the gap between germline ends came to 19 bases. CDR3 sequence (DNA): TGCGCCAGCAGCCAAGATATCGGGGAGGTAGGAGAGCAGTACTTC. Protein sequence: CASSQDIGEVGEQYF.

The chain is built from TRBV4-2 and TRBJ2-4; D may be TRBD1 (6 bases). The V end lost 0 bases, the J end lost 13 bases, and 19 bases lay between the germline ends. Germline lookup yields CDR1 LGHNA and CDR2 YNFKEQ. The CDR3 covers 15 residues. Here the CDR3 reads CASSQEGSRRGLQYF. DNA of the CDR3: TGTGCCAGCAGCCAAGAAGGGAGCAGAAGGGGGTTACAGTACTTC.

This clonotype has just a few counts. The chain carries TRBV11-2 and TRBJ1-6; 8 positions match TRBD1. Germline CDR1 and CDR2: SGHAT and FQNNGV. The CDR3 runs 16 residues. After removal of 5 bases from V and 9 bases from J, the junction contained 12 bases not matched to a gene. The CDR3 spells CASSKTYRGGSSPLHF. The CDR3 nucleotides read TGTGCCAGCAGCAAAACATACAGGGGGGGTAGTTCACCCCTCCACTTT.

Comments on this clonotype: A single base separates this from a much larger clone, so it may be a read error. The chain links TRBV3-1 to TRBJ2-7; a weak D match, TRBD2 (6 bases). Germline V gives CDR1 LGHDT, CDR2 YNNKEL (reference sequence). The CDR3 has 15 amino acids. CDR3: CVSSQVGRGTYEQYF. The DNA of the CDR3 is TGTGTCAGCAGCCAAGTCGGGCGGGGTACCTACGAGCAGTACTTC.

The CDR3 sequence: CSVEEGRAGETQYF. CDR3 DNA sequence: TGCAGCGTTGAAGAAGGCAGGGCCGGAGAGACCCAGTACTTC. V is TRBV29-1 and J is TRBJ2-5, with a weak D call TRBD1 (5 bases). The CDR3 sequence is 14 residues long. V lost 0 bases, J lost 4 bases, and 12 bases lay in between. From germline, CDR1 is SQVTM and CDR2 ANQGSEA.

The chain couples TRBV6-1 to TRBJ1-6; weak D call: TRBD1 (5 bases). The CDR3 spans 15 residues. Germline-derived CDR1 and CDR2 are MNHNS and SASEGT. V was pared by 1 base and J by 7 bases, with 11 bases between. CDR3 protein: CASSEGAGFNSPLHF. The CDR3 nucleotides are TGTGCCAGCAGTGAAGGGGCAGGGTTCAATTCACCCCTCCACTTT.

V and J are TRBV12-3 or TRBV12-4 and TRBJ2-7; the D gene is possibly TRBD2 (5 bases). The CDR3 consists of 14 residues. Deletions cut 5 bases from V and 1 base from J, with 12 bases between. In DNA, the CDR3 is TGTGCCAGCAGTCCATCCGGGGTTTCCTACGAGCAGTACTTC. This codes for CASSPSGVSYEQYF.

This clonotype was seen a single time. V and J are TRBV7-6 and TRBJ2-1; 11 nucleotides agree with TRBD2. V was pared by 2 bases and J by 12 bases, with 9 bases of the junction left unmatched. Germline CDR1 reads SGHVS; CDR2 reads FNYEAQ. The CDR3 totals 15 residues. The CDR3 DNA follows: TGTGCCAGCAGCTTAATTAGCGGGGGGGTGGATCGGCAGTTCTTC. Translating gives CASSLISGGVDRQFF.

The chain has TRBV14 and TRBJ2-7, with D perhaps matching TRBD2 (5 bases). Germline CDR1 reads SGHDN; CDR2 reads FVKESK. The CDR3 is made up of 15 amino acids. The V gene lost 4 bases and the J gene lost 0 bases, with 13 bases spanning the gap. Here the CDR3 DNA reads TGTGCCAGCAGCCCGCGCCGGGGAAGCTCCTACGAGCAGTACTTC. Its translation is CASSPRRGSSYEQYF.

J is TRBJ2-1 and V is TRBV6-6, with D perhaps matching TRBD2 (5 bases). Looked up from germline, CDR1 is MNHNY and CDR2 is SVGAGI (reference sequence). V was clipped by 2 bases and J by 8 bases, with 13 bases between them. The CDR3 length is 14 residues. CDR3 protein: CASSYGSEEDEQFF. The CDR3 DNA reads TGTGCCAGCAGTTACGGTAGCGAGGAGGATGAGCAGTTCTTC.

Details on this clonotype: A much bigger clone sits one base away, suggesting this may be a read error. The chain uses TRBV6-2 or TRBV6-3 and TRBJ1-4; D remains unclear. The CDR3 is made up of 12 amino acids. Germline V gives CDR1 MNHEY, CDR2 SVGEGT. Written as DNA, the CDR3 is TGTACCAGCAGTCCAGGAGACGAAAAACTGTTTTTT. Its protein is CTSSPGDEKLFF.